The 17 T cell receptor beta chains reported below all come from one sample, sequenced in a study of blood T cell repertoires in COVID-19. The table came from immunoSEQ multiplex PCR; TCRdb's copy has only in-frame clones and leaves some out. The table lists 150,000 to 200,000 clones, over 75% of them singletons, with 9% in the top ten. The source material was PBMCs or T cells enriched from blood (not recorded which). These receptors came from a woman under 30 who had recovered from COVID-19.

A remark on this clone: With a far larger clone one base away, a read error is the likely cause. The CDR3 protein is CASSFLNTEAFF. The CDR3 DNA follows: TGTGCCAGCAGTTTTTTAAACACTGAAGCTTTCTTT. The rearrangement joins TRBV12-3 or TRBV12-4 to TRBJ1-1; no firm D call. V shed 3 bases and J shed 2 bases, with 4 bases lying between them. The CDR3 loop spans 12 amino acids.

The chain joins TRBV7-2 to TRBJ1-2, with D possibly matching TRBD1 (5 bases). V lost 1 base to trimming and J lost 6 bases, with 12 bases between them. The CDR3 spans 14 residues. Germline V gene sequence: CDR1 SGHTA, CDR2 FQGNSA. The CDR3 sequence: CASSLVTQGNGYTF. CDR3 bases: TGTGCCAGCAGCTTAGTTACGCAGGGTAATGGCTACACCTTC.

The chain is built from TRBV18 and TRBJ2-1; TRBD2 aligns across 7 bases. Looked up from germline, CDR1 is KGHSH and CDR2 is LQKENI. Trimming cost V 1 base and J 6 bases; bases outside gene matches: 12. This CDR3 comprises 17 residues. The DNA for the CDR3 is TGTGCCAGCTCACCACGGGTTACTGGACTAGTCGGCAATGAGCAGTTCTTC. This codes for CASSPRVTGLVGNEQFF.

This sequence joins TRBV7-9 and TRBJ1-2; maybe TRBD1 (5 bases). V gave up 5 bases and J gave up 6 bases, with 19 bases separating them. The CDR3 runs to 15 residues. CDR1 is SEHNR and CDR2 is FQNEAQ in the germline V gene (reference sequence). The CDR3 DNA sequence: TGTGCCAGCAGCCCGAGCTCGGCAGGGAGGAATGGCTACACCTTC. This gives the protein CASSPSSAGRNGYTF.

In this sample, this clone turned up once. V is TRBV2 and J is TRBJ2-3; no clear D gene. CDR3 size: 15 residues. V was pared by 2 bases and J by 0 bases, with 9 bases between. From germline, CDR1 is SNHLY and CDR2 FYNNEI. The CDR3 reads CASSETAASTDTQYF. DNA for the CDR3: TGTGCCAGCAGTGAAACGGCGGCTAGCACAGATACGCAGTATTTT. The full variable domain, in which reference TRBV2 and TRBJ2-3 provide the parts outside the CDR3, is EPEVTQTPSHQVTQMGQEVILRCVPISNHLYFYWYRQILGQKVEFLVSFYNNEISEKSEIFDDQFSVERPDGSNFTLKIRSTKLEDSAMYFCASSETAASTDTQYFGPGTRLTVL.

The CDR3 sequence is CATSRGNAYETQYF. CDR3 nucleotide sequence: TGTGCCACCAGCAGAGGAAACGCCTACGAGACCCAGTACTTC. V usage is TRBV15 and J usage is TRBJ2-5; D is unresolved. The CDR3 runs to 14 residues. V was trimmed by 1 base and J by 5 bases, leaving 11 bases between them. Germline values: CDR1 LNHNV, CDR2 YYDKDF (reference sequence).

J is TRBJ1-1 and V is TRBV19, with 9 bases lining up with TRBD1. Germline CDR1 reads LNHDA; CDR2 reads SQIVND (reference sequence). The CDR3 is made up of 15 amino acids. V was clipped by 5 bases and J by 0 bases; unmatched bases: 4. The CDR3: CASSPDRGMNTEAFF. The CDR3 DNA follows: TGTGCCAGTAGTCCGGACAGGGGAATGAACACTGAAGCTTTCTTT.

This chain uses TRBV10-3 with TRBJ2-7, with TRBD1 identical over 8 bases. The CDR3 loop spans 13 amino acids. Germline V gene sequence: CDR1 ENHRY, CDR2 SYGVKD. With 10 bases clipped from V and 3 bases from J, the junction kept 8 bases outside the gene matches. CDR3: CATGTGEFYEQYF. CDR3 nucleotide sequence: TGTGCCACAGGGACAGGCGAATTCTACGAGCAGTACTTC.

The chain links TRBV28 to TRBJ2-3; a possible D gene is TRBD2 (6 bases). Germline values: CDR1 MDHEN, CDR2 SYDVKM. The CDR3 consists of 15 residues. V lost 8 bases and J 2 bases, leaving 17 bases between the germline ends. The CDR3 DNA follows: TGTGCCAGCGCACACCACGGGGGTCTCACAGATACGCAGTATTTT. Protein: CASAHHGGLTDTQYF.

As DNA, the CDR3 is TGTGCCAGCAGCTGGATCTCGGACAGGGCGGATGAGCAGTTCTTC. Encoded protein: CASSWISDRADEQFF. The chain has TRBV7-2 and TRBJ2-1; 8 positions match TRBD1. Germline loops: CDR1 SGHTA, CDR2 FQGNSA. The CDR3 contains 15 residues. V lost 4 bases and J lost 8; bases outside the gene matches: 10.

This chain links TRBV28 with TRBJ2-7; D might be TRBD2 (6 bases). Germline assignment: CDR1 MDHEN and CDR2 SYDVKM. V lost 6 bases to trimming and J lost 4 bases, with 10 bases between them. This CDR3 is built from 12 residues. CDR3: CASSLEGYEQYF. The CDR3 DNA follows: TGTGCCAGCAGCCTGGAGGGGTACGAGCAGTACTTC.

The V call is TRBV7-9, the J call TRBJ2-3, with 9 bases fitting TRBD2. V shed 5 bases, J shed 4 bases, and the junction held 10 bases outside the gene matches. Germline V CDR1 and CDR2: SEHNR, FQNEAQ (reference sequence). This CDR3 is built from 16 residues. The CDR3 here is CASSPGGGGASDTQYF. Here the CDR3 DNA reads TGTGCCAGCAGCCCCGGGGGCGGGGGGGCATCAGATACGCAGTATTTT.

This clone was counted a single time. The chain uses TRBV7-8 and TRBJ2-1; 13 bases align to TRBD2. The CDR3 length is 16 residues. V lost 5 bases and J lost 8; bases outside the gene matches: 9. CDR1 is SGHVS and CDR2 is FQNEAQ in the germline V gene. The CDR3 DNA reads TGTGCCAGCAGCCGAGGGACTAGCGGGGAGGGCGATGAGCAGTTCTTC. Its protein product is CASSRGTSGEGDEQFF.

The chain combines TRBV6-5 with TRBJ1-1; D might be TRBD1 (6 bases). The CDR3 runs 13 residues. Germline lookup yields CDR1 MNHEY and CDR2 SVGAGI. Trimming shortened V by 7 bases and J by 7 bases, and 16 bases separated the two germline ends. CDR3 in amino acids: CASTGAGYHEAFF. The DNA of the CDR3 is TGTGCCAGCACAGGGGCCGGCTACCATGAAGCTTTCTTT.

The V call is TRBV30, the J call TRBJ2-2, with TRBD2 identical over 13 bases. This CDR3 comprises 14 residues. The germline CDR1 and CDR2 sequences are GTSNPN and SVGIG (reference sequence). Losses at the gene ends were 3 bases for V and 5 bases for J; bases not matched to a gene: 0. CDR3 amino acids: CAWRGLAGTGELFF. Here the CDR3 DNA reads TGTGCCTGGAGGGGACTAGCGGGAACCGGGGAGCTGTTTTTT.

The chain is built from TRBV5-1 and TRBJ1-2; weak D call: TRBD1 (6 bases). CDR3 size: 14 residues. The germline V gene has CDR1 SGHRS and CDR2 YFSETQ. The V end lost 4 bases, the J end lost 8 bases, and 18 bases lay between the germline ends. In DNA form, the CDR3 reads TGCGCCAGCAGCCCAGGACAGCGCTTGGAGGGCTACACCTTC. It translates to CASSPGQRLEGYTF. Full variable domain (outside the CDR3, taken from reference TRBV5-1 and TRBJ1-2): KAGVTQTPRYLIKTRGQQVTLSCSPISGHRSVSWYQQTPGQGLQFLFEYFSETQRNKGNFPGRFSGRQFSNSRSEMNVSTLELGDSALYLCASSPGQRLEGYTFGSGTRLTVV.

V is TRBV6-5 and J is TRBJ2-3; D perhaps matches TRBD2 (6 bases). Per germline, CDR1 MNHEY and CDR2 SVGAGI. V gave up 7 bases and J gave up 1 base, with 12 bases separating them. The CDR3 has 14 residues. The CDR3: CASTSGVGTDTQYF. CDR3 nucleotide sequence: TGTGCCAGCACATCGGGGGTTGGCACAGATACGCAGTATTTT.